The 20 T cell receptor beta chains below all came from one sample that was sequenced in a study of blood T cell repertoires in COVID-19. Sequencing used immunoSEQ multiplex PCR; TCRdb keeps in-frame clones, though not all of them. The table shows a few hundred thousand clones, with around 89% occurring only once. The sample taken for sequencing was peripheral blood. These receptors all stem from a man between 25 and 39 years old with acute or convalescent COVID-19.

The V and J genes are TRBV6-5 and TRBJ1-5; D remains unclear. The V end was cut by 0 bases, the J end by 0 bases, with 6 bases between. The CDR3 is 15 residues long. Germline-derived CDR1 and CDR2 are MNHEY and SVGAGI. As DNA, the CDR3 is TGTGCCAGCAGTTACTCCCTTTATAGCAATCAGCCCCAGCATTTT. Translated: CASSYSLYSNQPQHF.

CDR3 coding DNA: TGTGCCAGCAGTTTTTGGGCCAGTAGCAATCAGCCCCAGCATTTT. Translated: CASSFWASSNQPQHF. J is TRBJ1-5 and V is TRBV21-1; TRBD1, the D gene given by the table, was not confirmed from the DNA. TRBV21-1 is recorded as a pseudogene. The CDR3 has 15 residues.

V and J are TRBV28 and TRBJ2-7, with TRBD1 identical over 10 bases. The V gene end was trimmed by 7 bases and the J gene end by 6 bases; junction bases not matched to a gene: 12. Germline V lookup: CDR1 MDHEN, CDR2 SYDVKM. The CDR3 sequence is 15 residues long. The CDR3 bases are TGTGCCAGCAATACTCCGGGACAGGGGTTACGCGAGCAGTACTTC. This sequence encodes CASNTPGQGLREQYF.

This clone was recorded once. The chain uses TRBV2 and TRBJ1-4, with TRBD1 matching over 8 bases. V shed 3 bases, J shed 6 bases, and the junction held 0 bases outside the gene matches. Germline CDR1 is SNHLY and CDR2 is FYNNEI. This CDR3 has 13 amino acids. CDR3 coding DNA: TGTGCCAGCAGTGACAGGGGGCATGAAAAACTGTTTTTT. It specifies CASSDRGHEKLFF.

The CDR3: CASSSGGGYRQPQHF. DNA for the CDR3: TGTGCCAGCAGCTCAGGCGGGGGTTATCGACAGCCCCAGCATTTT. The genes are TRBV5-5 and TRBJ1-5, with D possibly TRBD1 on 5 matching bases. This CDR3 has 15 amino acids. Germline V CDR1 and CDR2: SGHKS, YYEKEE (reference sequence). V lost 3 bases to trimming and J lost 7 bases, with 17 bases between them.

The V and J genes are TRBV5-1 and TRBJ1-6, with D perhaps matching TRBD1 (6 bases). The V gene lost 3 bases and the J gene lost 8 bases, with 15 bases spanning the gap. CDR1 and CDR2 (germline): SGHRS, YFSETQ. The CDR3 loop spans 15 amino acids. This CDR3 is CASSSMTGGHSPLHF. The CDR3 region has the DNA TGCGCCAGCAGCTCTATGACAGGTGGCCATTCACCCCTCCACTTT. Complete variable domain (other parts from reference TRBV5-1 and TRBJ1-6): KAGVTQTPRYLIKTRGQQVTLSCSPISGHRSVSWYQQTPGQGLQFLFEYFSETQRNKGNFPGRFSGRQFSNSRSEMNVSTLELGDSALYLCASSSMTGGHSPLHFGNGTRLTVT.

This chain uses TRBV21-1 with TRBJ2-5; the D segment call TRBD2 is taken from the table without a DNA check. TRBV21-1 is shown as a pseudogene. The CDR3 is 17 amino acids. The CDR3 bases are TGTGCCAGCAGCAAAGCGCTCCGGGGGGGGTCGAAAGAGACCCAGTACTTC. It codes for CASSKALRGGSKETQYF.

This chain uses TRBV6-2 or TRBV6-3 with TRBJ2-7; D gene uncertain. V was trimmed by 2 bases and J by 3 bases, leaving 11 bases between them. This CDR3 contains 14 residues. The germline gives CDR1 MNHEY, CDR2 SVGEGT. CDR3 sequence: CASSYAPGDYEQYF. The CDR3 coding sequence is TGTGCCAGCAGTTACGCGCCGGGTGACTACGAGCAGTACTTC.

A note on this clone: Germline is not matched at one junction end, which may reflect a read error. The CDR3 DNA follows: TGTGCCAGCAGACCCGGACAGAGCGGAGCCCCGGAACTTTTT. Protein: CASRPGQSGAPELF. The rearrangement joins TRBV6-5 to TRBJ1-4, with TRBD1 as a possible D gene (6 bases). Germline CDR1 reads MNHEY; CDR2 reads SVGAGI. The CDR3 contains 14 residues.

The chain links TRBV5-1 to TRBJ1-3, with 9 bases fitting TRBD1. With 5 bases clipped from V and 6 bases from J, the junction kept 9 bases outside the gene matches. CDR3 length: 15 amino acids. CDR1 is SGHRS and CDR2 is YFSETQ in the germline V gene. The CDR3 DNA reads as TGCGCCAGCAGGAAACCGGGACAGGGACCAAACACCATATATTTT. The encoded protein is CASRKPGQGPNTIYF.

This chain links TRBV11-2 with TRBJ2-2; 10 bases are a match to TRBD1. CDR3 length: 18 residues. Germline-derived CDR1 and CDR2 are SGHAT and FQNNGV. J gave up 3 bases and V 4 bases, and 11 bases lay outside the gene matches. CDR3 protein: CASSSHDRGRRYTGELFF. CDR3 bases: TGTGCCAGCAGCTCCCATGACAGGGGGCGGAGGTACACCGGGGAGCTGTTTTTT.

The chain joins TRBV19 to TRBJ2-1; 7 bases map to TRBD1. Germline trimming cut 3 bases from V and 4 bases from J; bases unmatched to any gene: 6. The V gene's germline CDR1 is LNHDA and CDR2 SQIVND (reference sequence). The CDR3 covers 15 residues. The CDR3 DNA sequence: TGTGCCAGTAGTATCGGGGACAGCCAGTACAATGAGCAGTTCTTC. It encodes CASSIGDSQYNEQFF.

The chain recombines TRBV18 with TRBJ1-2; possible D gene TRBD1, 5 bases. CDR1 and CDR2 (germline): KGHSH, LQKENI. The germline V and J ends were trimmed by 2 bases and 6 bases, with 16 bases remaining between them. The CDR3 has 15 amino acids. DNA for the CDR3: TGTGCCAGCTCACCAATGCGGGGCCCCTCGGATGGCTACACCTTC. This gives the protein CASSPMRGPSDGYTF.

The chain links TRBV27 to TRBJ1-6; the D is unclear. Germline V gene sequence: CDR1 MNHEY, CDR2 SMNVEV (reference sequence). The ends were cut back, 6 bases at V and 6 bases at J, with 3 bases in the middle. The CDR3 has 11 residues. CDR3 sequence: CASRSNSPLHF. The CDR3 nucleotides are TGTGCCAGCAGGAGTAATTCACCCCTCCACTTT.

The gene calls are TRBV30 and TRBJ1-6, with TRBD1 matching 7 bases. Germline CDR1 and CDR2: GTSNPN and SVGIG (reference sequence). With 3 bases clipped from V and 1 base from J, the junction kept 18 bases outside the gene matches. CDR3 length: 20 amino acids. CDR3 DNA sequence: TGTGCCTGGAGGAAACGCCTCCGAGGGGGCTGGGGATCCTATAATTCACCCCTCCACTTT. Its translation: CAWRKRLRGGWGSYNSPLHF.

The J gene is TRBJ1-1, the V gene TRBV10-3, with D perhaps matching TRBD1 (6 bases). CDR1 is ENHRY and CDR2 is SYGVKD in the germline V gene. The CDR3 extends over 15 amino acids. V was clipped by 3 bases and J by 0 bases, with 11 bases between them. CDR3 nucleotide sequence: TGTGCCATCAGTGAACAGGGTTCGGTGAACACTGAAGCTTTCTTT. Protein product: CAISEQGSVNTEAFF.

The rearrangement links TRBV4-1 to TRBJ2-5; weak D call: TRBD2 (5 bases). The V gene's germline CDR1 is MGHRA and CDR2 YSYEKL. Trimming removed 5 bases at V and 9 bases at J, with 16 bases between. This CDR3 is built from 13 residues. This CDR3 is CASSSNAERPQYF. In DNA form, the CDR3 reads TGCGCCAGCAGCTCAAACGCCGAGCGGCCCCAGTACTTC.

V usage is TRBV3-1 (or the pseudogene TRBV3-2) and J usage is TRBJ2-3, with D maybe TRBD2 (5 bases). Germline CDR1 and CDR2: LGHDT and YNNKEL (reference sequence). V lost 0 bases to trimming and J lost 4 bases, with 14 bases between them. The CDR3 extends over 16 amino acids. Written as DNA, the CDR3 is TGTGCCAGCAGCCAAGAGGGTGTAATCGGGGCAGATACGCAGTATTTT. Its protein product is CASSQEGVIGADTQYF.

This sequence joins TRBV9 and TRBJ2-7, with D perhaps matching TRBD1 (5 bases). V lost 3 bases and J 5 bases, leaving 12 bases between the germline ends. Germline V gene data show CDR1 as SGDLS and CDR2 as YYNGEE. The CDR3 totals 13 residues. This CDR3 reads CASSEYPTDEQYF. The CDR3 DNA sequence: TGTGCCAGCAGCGAATATCCGACAGACGAGCAGTACTTC.

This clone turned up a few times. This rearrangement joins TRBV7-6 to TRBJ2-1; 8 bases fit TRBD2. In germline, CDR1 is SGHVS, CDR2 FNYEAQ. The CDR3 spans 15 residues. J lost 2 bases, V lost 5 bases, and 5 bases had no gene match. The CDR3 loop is CASSRIAGTYNEQFF. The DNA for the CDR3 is TGTGCCAGCAGCCGAATAGCGGGGACCTACAATGAGCAGTTCTTC.